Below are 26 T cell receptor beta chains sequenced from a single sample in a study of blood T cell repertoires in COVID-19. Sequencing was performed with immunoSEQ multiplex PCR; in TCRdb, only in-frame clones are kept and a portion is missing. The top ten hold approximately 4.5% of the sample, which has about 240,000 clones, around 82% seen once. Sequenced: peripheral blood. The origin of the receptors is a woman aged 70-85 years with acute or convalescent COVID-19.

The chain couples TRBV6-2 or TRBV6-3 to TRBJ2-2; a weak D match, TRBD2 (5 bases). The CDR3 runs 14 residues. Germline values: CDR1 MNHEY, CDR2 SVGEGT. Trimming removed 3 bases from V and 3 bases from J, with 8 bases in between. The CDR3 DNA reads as TGTGCCAGCAGTTATATGCGGGACACCGGGGAGCTGTTTTTT. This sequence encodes CASSYMRDTGELFF.

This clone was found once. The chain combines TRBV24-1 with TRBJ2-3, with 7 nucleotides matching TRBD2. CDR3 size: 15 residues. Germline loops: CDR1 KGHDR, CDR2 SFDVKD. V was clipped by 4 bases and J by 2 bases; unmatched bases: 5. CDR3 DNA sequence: TGTGCCACCAGTGAGTGGCGGGGGATCACAGATACGCAGTATTTT. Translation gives CATSEWRGITDTQYF.

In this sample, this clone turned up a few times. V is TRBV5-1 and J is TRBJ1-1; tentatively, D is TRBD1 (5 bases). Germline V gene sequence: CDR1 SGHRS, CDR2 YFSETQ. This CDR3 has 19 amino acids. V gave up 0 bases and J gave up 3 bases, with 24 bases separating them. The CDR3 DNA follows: TGCGCCAGCAGCTTGGCGCCTAGGCAGGGATCAAAAAGGGACACTGAAGCTTTCTTT. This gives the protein CASSLAPRQGSKRDTEAFF.

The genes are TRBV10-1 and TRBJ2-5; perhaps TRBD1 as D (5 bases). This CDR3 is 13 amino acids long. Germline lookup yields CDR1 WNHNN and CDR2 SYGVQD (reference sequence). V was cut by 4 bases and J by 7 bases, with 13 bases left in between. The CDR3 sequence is CASSVDSITTQYF. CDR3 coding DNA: TGCGCCAGCAGTGTAGACAGCATAACGACCCAGTACTTC.

The CDR3 DNA sequence: TGTGCCAGTAGTAAACCGGGACAGAGCAATCAGCCCCAGCATTTT. This gives the protein CASSKPGQSNQPQHF. The chain combines TRBV19 with TRBJ1-5; 7 bases are a match to TRBD1. CDR3 size: 15 residues. Germline loops: CDR1 LNHDA, CDR2 SQIVND (reference sequence). V shed 4 bases, J shed 1 base, and the junction held 4 bases outside the gene matches.

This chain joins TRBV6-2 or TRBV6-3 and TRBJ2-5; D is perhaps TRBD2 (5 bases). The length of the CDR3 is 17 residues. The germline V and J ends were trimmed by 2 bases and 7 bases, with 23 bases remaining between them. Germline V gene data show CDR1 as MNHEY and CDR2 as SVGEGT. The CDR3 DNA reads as TGTGCCAGCAGTTACCCAGGAACTACTAGTCGGGTAGGGACCCAGTACTTC. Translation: CASSYPGTTSRVGTQYF.

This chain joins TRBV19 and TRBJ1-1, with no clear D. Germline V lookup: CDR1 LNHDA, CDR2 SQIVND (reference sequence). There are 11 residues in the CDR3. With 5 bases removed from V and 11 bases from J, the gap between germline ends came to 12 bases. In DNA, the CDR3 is TGTGCCAGTAGTGCAGGTCCCTTGGCTTTCTTT. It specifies CASSAGPLAFF.

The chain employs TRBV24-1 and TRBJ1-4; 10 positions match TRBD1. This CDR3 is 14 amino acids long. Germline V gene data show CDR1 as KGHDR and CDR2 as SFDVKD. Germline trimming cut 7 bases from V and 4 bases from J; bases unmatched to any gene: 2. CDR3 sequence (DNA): TGTGCCACCAGCGGGACAGGGGTTAATGAAAAACTGTTTTTT. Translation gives CATSGTGVNEKLFF.

The CDR3 nucleotides are TGTGCCAGCAGCTTAGGCGCGGCGAGCTCTGGAAACACCATATATTTT. It translates to CASSLGAASSGNTIYF. This chain uses TRBV7-8 with TRBJ1-3; the D is unclear. V lost 1 base to trimming and J lost 0 bases, with 10 bases between them. Germline V gene lookup returns CDR1 SGHVS and CDR2 FQNEAQ. This CDR3 contains 16 residues. Combining the CDR3 with reference TRBV7-8 and TRBJ1-3 gives the whole variable domain GAGVSQSPRYKVAKRGQDVALRCDPISGHVSLFWYQQALGQGPEFLTYFQNEAQLDKSGLPSDRFFAERPEGSVSTLKIQRTQQEDSAVYLCASSLGAASSGNTIYFGEGSWLTVV.

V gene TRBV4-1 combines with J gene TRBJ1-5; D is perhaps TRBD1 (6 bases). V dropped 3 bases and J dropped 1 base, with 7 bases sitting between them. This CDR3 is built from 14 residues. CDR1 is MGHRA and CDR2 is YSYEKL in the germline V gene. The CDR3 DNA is TGCGCCAGCAGCCAGGGGGCAAGCAATCAGCCCCAGCATTTT. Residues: CASSQGASNQPQHF.

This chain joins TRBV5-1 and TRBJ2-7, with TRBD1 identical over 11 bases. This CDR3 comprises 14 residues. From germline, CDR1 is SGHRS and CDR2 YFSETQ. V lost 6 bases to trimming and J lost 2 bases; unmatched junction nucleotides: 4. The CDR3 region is CASTWGQGAYEQYF. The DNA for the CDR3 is TGCGCCAGCACCTGGGGACAGGGGGCCTACGAGCAGTACTTC.

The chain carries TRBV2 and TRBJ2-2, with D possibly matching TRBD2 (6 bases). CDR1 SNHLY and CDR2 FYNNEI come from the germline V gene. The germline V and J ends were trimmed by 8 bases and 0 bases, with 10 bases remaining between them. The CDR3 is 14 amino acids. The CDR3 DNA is TGTGCCAGCGGGGGGAACGCGAACACCGGGGAGCTGTTTTTT. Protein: CASGGNANTGELFF.

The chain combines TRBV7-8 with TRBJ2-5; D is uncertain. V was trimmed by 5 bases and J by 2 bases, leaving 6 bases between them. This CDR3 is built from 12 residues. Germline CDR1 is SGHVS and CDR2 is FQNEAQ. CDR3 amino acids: CASSATQETQYF. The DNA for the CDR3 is TGTGCCAGCAGCGCTACGCAAGAGACCCAGTACTTC.

The DNA for the CDR3 is TGCAGTGCTAGTGTCCCCTCTGGGGGGTCCCAAGAGACCCAGTACTTC. Residues: CSASVPSGGSQETQYF. The chain combines TRBV20-1 with TRBJ2-5; D may be TRBD2 (6 bases). Germline CDR1 DFQATT, CDR2 SNEGSKA (reference sequence). Trimming cost V 3 bases and J 1 base, with 18 bases left between them. This CDR3 region has 16 residues.

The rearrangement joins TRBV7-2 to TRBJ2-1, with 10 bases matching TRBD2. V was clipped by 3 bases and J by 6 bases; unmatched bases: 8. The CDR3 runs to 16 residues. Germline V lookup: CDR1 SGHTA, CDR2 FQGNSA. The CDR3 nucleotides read TGTGCCAGCAGCTTGGAGCGGGGGGGCCCCTCCAATGAGCAGTTCTTC. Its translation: CASSLERGGPSNEQFF.

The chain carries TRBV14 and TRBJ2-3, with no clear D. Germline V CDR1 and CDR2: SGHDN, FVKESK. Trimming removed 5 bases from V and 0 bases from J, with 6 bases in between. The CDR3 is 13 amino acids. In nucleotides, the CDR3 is TGTGCCAGCAGCTGGCTCAGCACAGATACGCAGTATTTT. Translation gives CASSWLSTDTQYF. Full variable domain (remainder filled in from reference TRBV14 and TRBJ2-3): EAGVTQFPSHSVIEKGQTVTLRCDPISGHDNLYWYRRVMGKEIKFLLHFVKESKQDESGMPNNRFLAERTGGTYSTLKVQPAELEDSGVYFCASSWLSTDTQYFGPGTRLTVL.

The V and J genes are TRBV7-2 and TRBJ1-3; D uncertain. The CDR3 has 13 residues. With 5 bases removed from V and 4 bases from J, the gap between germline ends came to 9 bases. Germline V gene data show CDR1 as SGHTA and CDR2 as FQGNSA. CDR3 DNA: TGTGCCAGCAGCGGGCGATACGGAAACACCATATATTTT. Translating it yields CASSGRYGNTIYF.

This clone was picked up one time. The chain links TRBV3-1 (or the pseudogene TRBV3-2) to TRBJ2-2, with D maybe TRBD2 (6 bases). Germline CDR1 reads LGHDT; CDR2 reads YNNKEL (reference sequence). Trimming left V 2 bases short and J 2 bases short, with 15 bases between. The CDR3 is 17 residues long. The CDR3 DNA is TGTGCCAGCAGCCAATCAGCCCAGCGGGTCAACACCGGGGAGCTGTTTTTT. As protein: CASSQSAQRVNTGELFF.

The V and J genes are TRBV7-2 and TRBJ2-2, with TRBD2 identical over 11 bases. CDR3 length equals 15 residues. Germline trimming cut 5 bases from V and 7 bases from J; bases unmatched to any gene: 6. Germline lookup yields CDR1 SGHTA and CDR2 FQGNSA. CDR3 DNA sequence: TGTGCCAGCAGCACTGTAGCGGGGGGGGTCGGGGAGCTGTTTTTT. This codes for CASSTVAGGVGELFF.

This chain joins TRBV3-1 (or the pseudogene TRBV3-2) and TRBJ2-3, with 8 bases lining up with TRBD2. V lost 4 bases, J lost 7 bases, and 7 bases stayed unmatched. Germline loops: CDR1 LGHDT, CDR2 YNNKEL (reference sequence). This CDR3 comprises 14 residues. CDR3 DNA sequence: TGTGCCAGCAGCCCCCGGGGGGGCGATAATACGCAGTATTTT. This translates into CASSPRGGDNTQYF.

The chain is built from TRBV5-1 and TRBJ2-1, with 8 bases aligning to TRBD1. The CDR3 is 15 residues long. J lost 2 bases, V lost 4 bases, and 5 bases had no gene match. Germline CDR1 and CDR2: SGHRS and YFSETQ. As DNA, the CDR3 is TGCGCCAGCAGCCATGGACAGGGCCCCTACAATGAGCAGTTCTTC. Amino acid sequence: CASSHGQGPYNEQFF.

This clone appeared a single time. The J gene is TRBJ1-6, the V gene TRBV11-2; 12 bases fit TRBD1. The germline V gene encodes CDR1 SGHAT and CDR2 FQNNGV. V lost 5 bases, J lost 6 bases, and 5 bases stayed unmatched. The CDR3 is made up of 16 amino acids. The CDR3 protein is CASSIPGQGANSPLHF. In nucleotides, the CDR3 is TGTGCCAGCAGCATCCCGGGACAGGGGGCTAATTCACCCCTCCACTTT.

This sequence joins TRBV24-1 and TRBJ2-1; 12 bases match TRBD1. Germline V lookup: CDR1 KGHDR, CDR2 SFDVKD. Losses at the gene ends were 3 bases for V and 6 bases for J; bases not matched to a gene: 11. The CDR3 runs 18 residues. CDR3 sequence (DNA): TGTGCCACCAGTGATGCCGGGACAGGGGGCTCTGGCCGCAATGAGCAGTTCTTC. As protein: CATSDAGTGGSGRNEQFF.

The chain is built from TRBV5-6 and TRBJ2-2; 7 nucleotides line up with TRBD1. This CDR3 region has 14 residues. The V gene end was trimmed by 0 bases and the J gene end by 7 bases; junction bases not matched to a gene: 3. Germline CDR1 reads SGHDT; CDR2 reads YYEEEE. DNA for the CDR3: TGTGCCAGCAGCTTGGGACAGGGTGGCGGGGAGCTGTTTTTT. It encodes CASSLGQGGGELFF.

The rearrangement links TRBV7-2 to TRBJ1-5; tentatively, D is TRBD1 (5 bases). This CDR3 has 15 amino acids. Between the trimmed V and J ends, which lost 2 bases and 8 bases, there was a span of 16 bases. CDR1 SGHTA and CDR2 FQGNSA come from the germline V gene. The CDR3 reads CASSLRGQGSEPQHF. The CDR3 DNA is TGTGCCAGCAGCTTAAGGGGCCAGGGTTCGGAGCCCCAGCATTTT.

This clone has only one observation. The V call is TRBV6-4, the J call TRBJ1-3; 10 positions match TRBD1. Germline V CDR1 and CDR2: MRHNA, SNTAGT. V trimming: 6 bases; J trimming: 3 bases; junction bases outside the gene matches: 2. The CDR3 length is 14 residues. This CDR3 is CASRTGGNGNTIYF. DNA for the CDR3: TGTGCCAGCAGGACAGGGGGCAATGGAAACACCATATATTTT.